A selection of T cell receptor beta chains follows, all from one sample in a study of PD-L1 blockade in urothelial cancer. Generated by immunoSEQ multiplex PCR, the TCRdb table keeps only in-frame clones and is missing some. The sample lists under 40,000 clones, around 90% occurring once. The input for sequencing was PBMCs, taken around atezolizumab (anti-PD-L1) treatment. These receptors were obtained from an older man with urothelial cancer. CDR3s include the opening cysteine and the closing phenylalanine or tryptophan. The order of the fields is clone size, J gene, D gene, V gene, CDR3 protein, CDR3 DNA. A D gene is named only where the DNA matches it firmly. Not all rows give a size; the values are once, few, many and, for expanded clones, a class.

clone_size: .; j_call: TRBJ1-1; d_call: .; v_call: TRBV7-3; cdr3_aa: CASSFSGGDTEAFF; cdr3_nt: TGTGCCAGCAGCTTCTCGGGGGGAGACACTGAAGCTTTCTTT
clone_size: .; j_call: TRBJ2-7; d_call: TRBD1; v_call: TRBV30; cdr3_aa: CAWSPGTGGSYEQYF; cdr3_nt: TGTGCCTGGAGTCCCGGGACAGGTGGATCCTACGAGCAGTACTTC
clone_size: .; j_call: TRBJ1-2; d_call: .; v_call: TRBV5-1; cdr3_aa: CASSQSLGDYGYTF; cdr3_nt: TGCGCCAGCAGCCAGTCACTGGGCGACTATGGCTACACCTTC
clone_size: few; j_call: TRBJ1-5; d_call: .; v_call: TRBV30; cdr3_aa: CAWSGGLEQPQHF; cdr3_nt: TGTGCCTGGAGCGGAGGATTAGAACAGCCCCAGCATTTT
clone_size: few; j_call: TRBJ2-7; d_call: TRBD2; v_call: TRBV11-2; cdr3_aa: CASSLGRLAGAAFEQYF; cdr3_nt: TGTGCCAGCAGCTTAGGTCGGCTAGCGGGGGCCGCTTTCGAGCAGTACTTC
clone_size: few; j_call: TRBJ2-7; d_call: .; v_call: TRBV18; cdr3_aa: CASSPPGVSYEQYF; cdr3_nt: TGTGCCAGCTCACCTCCGGGTGTTTCCTACGAGCAGTACTTC
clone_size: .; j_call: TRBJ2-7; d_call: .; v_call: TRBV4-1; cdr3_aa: CASSGLMGPKPYEQYF; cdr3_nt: TGCGCCAGCAGCGGACTCATGGGCCCCAAACCCTACGAGCAGTACTTC
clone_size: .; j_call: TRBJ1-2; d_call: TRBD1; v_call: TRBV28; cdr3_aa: CATSTGVQGYTF; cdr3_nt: TGTGCCACCTCGACAGGGGTGCAGGGCTACACCTTC
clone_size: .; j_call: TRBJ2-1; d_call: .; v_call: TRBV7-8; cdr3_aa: CASSLGLQGYNEQFF; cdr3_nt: TGTGCCAGCAGCTTAGGACTTCAGGGCTACAATGAGCAGTTCTTC
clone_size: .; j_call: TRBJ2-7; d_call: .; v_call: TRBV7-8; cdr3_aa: CASSLALSVAAVSYEQYF; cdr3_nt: TGTGCCAGCAGCTTAGCGCTAAGTGTAGCGGCAGTCTCCTACGAGCAGTACTTC
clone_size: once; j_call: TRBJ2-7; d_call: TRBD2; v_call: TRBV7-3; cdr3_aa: CASSLTAPLAGATYEQYF; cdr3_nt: TGTGCCAGCAGCTTAACGGCCCCTCTAGCGGGAGCGACCTACGAGCAGTACTTC
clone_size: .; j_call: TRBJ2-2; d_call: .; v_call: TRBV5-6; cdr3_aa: CASSQPGGELFF; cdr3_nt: TGTGCCAGCAGCCAGCCCGGGGGGGAGCTGTTTTTT
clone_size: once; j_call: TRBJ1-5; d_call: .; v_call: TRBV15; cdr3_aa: CATSGGSPRGANQPQHF; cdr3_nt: TGTGCCACCAGCGGGGGGTCTCCACGTGGGGCCAATCAGCCCCAGCATTTT
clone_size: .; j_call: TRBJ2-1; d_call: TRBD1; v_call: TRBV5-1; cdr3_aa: CASRLTGAAPYNEQFF; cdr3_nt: TGCGCCAGCAGGTTGACAGGGGCCGCCCCCTACAATGAGCAGTTCTTC
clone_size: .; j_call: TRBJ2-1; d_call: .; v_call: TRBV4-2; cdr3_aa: CASSQEQTGPWKFF; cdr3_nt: TGTGCCAGCAGCCAAGAACAAACGGGTCCGTGGAAGTTCTTC
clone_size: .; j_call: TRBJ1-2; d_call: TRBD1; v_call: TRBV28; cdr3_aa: CASTRPGQAHYGYTF; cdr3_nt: TGTGCCAGCACTAGACCGGGACAGGCTCACTATGGCTACACCTTC
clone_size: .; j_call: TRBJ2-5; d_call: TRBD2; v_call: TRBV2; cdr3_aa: CASSPSGLAGVGETQYF; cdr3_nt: TGTGCCAGCAGCCCATCGGGACTAGCGGGAGTGGGAGAGACCCAGTACTTC
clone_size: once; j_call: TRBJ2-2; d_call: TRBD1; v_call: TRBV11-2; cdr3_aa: CASNRGLANTGELFF; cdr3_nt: TGTGCCAGCAACAGGGGGCTAGCGAACACCGGGGAGCTGTTTTTT
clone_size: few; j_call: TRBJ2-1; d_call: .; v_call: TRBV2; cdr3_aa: CASSEARGAYNEQFF; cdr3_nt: TGTGCCAGCAGTGAAGCTCGGGGTGCCTACAATGAGCAGTTCTTC
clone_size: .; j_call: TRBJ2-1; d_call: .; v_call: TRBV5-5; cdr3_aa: CASSFPGSEQFF; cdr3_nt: TGTGCCAGCAGCTTTCCGGGTAGTGAGCAGTTCTTC
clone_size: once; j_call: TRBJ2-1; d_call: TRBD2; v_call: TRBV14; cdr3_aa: CASSQALTSGRREQFF; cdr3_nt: TGTGCCAGCAGCCAAGCCCTAACTAGCGGGAGACGTGAGCAGTTCTTC
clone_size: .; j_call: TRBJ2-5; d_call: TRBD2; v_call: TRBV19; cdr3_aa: CATRTSGRRETQYF; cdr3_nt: TGTGCCACCCGGACTAGCGGGAGAAGAGAGACCCAGTACTTC
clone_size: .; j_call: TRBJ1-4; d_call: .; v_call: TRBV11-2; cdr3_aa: CASSLDLHRTTNEKLFF; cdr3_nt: TGTGCCAGCAGCTTAGACTTACACAGGACAACTAATGAAAAACTGTTTTTT
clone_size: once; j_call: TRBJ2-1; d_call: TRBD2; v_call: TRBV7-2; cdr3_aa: CASRLAATSGSNNEQFF; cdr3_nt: TGTGCCAGCAGATTAGCGGCTACTAGCGGGAGTAACAATGAGCAGTTCTTC
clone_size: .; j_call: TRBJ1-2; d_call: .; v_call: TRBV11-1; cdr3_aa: CASSLSRTSTNYGYTF; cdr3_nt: TGTGCCAGCAGCTTAAGTAGGACATCGACTAACTATGGCTACACCTTC
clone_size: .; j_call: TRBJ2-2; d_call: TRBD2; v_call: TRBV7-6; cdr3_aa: CASSLGVEGCTSGRVNTGELFF; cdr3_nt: TGTGCCAGCAGCTTAGGGGTGGAGGGGTGTACTAGCGGGAGGGTGAACACCGGGGAGCTGTTTTTT
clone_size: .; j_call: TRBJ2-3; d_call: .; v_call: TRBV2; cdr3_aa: CASSLAGETDTQYF; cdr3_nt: TGTGCCAGCAGTTTGGCAGGCGAGACAGATACGCAGTATTTT
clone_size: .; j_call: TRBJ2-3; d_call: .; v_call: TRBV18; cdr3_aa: CASSPPVLDTQYF; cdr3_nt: TGTGCCAGCTCACCACCTGTTCTAGATACGCAGTATTTT
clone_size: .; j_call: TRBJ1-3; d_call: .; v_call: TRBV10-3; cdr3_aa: CAISESVRHSGNTIYF; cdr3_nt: TGTGCCATCAGTGAGTCGGTGCGCCACTCTGGAAACACCATATATTTT
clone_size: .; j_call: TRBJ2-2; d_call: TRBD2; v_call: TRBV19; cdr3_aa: CASSVRPNGLAGVGGGTGELFF; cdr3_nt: TGTGCCAGTAGTGTTCGCCCAAATGGTCTAGCGGGAGTCGGGGGAGGCACCGGGGAGCTGTTTTTT
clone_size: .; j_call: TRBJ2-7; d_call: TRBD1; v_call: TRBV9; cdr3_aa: CASSAGQGVQYF; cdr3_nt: TGTGCCAGCAGCGCCGGACAGGGGGTGCAGTACTTC
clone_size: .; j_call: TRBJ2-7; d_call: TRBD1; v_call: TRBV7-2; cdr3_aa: CASSLSTGQGTYEQYF; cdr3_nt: TGTGCCAGCAGCCTGTCGACGGGACAGGGGACCTACGAGCAGTACTTC
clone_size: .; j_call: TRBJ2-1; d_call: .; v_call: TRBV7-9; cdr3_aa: CASSLAQSYNEQFF; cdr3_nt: TGTGCCAGCAGCCTCGCACAGTCGTACAATGAGCAGTTCTTC
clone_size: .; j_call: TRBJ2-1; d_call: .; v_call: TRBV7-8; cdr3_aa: CASSLAPYYEQFF; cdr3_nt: TGTGCCAGCAGCTTAGCGCCGTACTATGAGCAGTTCTTC
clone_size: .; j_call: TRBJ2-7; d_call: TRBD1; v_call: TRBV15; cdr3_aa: CATSRATTGGTYEQYF; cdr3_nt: TGTGCCACCAGCAGAGCCACGACAGGGGGGACCTACGAGCAGTACTTC
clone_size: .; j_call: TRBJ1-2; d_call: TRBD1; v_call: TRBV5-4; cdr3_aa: CASSPTGEYGYTF; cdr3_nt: TGTGCCAGCAGCCCCACAGGGGAATATGGCTACACCTTC
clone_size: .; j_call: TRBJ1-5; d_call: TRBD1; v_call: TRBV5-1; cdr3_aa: CASSLAGTDANQPQHF; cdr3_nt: TGCGCCAGCAGCTTGGCCGGGACAGATGCCAATCAGCCCCAGCATTTT
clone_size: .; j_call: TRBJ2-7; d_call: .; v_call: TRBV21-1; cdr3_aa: CASSKPLREGAFYEQYF; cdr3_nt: TGTGCCAGCAGCAAACCTCTCCGGGAGGGAGCTTTCTACGAGCAGTACTTC
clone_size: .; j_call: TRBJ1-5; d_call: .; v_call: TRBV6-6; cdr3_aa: CASSWSNSNQPQHF; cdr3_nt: TGTGCCAGCAGTTGGAGCAATAGCAATCAGCCCCAGCATTTT
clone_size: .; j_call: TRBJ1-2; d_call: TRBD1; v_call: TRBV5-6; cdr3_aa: CASSLDGTGGVSYYGYTF; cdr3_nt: TGTGCCAGCAGCTTGGATGGGACAGGGGGCGTTTCATACTATGGCTACACCTTC
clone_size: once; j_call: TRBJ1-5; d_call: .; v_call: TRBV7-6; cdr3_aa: CASSLGGGARNQPQHF; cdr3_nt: TGTGCCAGCAGCTTAGGTGGGGGCGCCAGGAATCAGCCCCAGCATTTT
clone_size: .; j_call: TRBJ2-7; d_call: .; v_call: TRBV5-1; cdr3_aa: CASSSPTRAYEQYF; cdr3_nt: TGCGCCAGCAGTTCCCCGACTAGAGCCTACGAGCAGTACTTC
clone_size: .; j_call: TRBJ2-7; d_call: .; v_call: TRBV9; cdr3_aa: CASSPRPYPYEQYF; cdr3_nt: TGTGCCAGCAGCCCGCGTCCCTATCCCTACGAGCAGTACTTC
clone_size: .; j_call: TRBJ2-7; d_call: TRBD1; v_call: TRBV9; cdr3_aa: CASSSTGVGYEQYF; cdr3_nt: TGTGCCAGCAGCTCGACAGGGGTTGGGTACGAGCAGTACTTC
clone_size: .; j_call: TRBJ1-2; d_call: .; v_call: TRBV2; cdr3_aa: CASSPGQGSPTF; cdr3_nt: TGTGCCAGCAGCCCAGGGCAGGGGTCCCCCACCTTC
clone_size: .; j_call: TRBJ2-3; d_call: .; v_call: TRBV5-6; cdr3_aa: CASSLRGGTDTQYF; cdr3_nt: TGTGCCAGCAGCTTGAGGGGGGGAACAGATACGCAGTATTTT
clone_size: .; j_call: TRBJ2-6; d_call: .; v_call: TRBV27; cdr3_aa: CASSFRRSAGANVLTF; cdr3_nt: TGTGCCAGCAGTTTCCGGAGGAGTGCAGGGGCCAACGTCCTGACTTTC
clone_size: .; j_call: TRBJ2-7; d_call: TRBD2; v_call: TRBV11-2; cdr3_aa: CASSLGLAGGVQYF; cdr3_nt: TGTGCCAGCAGCTTAGGACTAGCGGGAGGAGTGCAGTACTTC
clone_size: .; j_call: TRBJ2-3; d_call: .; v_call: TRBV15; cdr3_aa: CATSRVLADTQYF; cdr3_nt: TGTGCCACCAGCAGGGTACTAGCAGATACGCAGTATTTT
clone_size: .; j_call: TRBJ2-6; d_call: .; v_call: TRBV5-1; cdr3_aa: CASSLDQISGANVLTF; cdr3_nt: TGCGCCAGCAGCTTGGATCAGATTTCTGGGGCCAACGTCCTGACTTTC
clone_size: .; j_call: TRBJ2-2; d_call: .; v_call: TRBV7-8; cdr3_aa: CASSLGGGTGLTGELFF; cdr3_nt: TGTGCCAGCAGCTTAGGGGGGGGGACAGGACTCACCGGGGAGCTGTTTTTT
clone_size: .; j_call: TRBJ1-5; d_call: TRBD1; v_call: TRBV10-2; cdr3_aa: CASSLDRGAGNQPQHF; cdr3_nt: TGCGCCAGCAGCCTGGACAGGGGGGCGGGCAATCAGCCCCAGCATTTT